Reported below is one TCR beta chain. What it binds is not known. V was pared by 4 bases and J by 3 bases, with 5 bases of the junction left unmatched. The CDR3 spans 15 residues. CDR1 SGHRS and CDR2 YFSETQ come from the germline V gene. The PCR ran on 60 Vbeta and 13 Jbeta primers. The method was immunoSEQ multiplex PCR; TCRdb's version includes in-frame clones alone and lacks a portion of them. The data contain around 79,000 clones, 65% to 85% of them singletons. The data derive from a study of cytomegalovirus exposure and HLA in healthy donors. Study in general: An earlier analysis identified fewer than 130 million unique TCR beta sequences in some 170 million T cells. Study-wide points: When analyzed later, a missense DCLRE1C variant was found to be linked to TCR beta V- and J-gene trimming. Earlier findings revealed that most TCR beta V segments proved productive either about 90% or about 30% of the time.

The J gene is TRBJ2-2, the V gene TRBV5-1; TRBD1 matches at 8 bases. The clonotype originates from a woman aged 35 to 49 in good health and CMV-seropositive. Material: PBMCs. The DNA for the CDR3 is TGCGCCAGCAGCGAGGGACAGGCGTACACCGGGGAGCTGTTTTTT. Protein: CASSEGQAYTGELFF.